The rows below give T cell receptor beta chains drawn from one sample of a study of OX40 agonist ivuxolimab in advanced cancers. Data came from immunoSEQ multiplex PCR; TCRdb stores just in-frame clones and leaves some out. The sample comprises 65,000 to 95,000 clones, around 86% of which are singletons, and around 6.9% rests with the top ten. The specimen comprised CD4+ or CD8+ T cells sorted from blood, sampled in a trial of the OX40 agonist ivuxolimab. Every receptor here comes from an adult with an advanced solid tumor such as melanoma, head and neck, liver or kidney cancer. Both conserved end residues are part of each CDR3. Each record gives: J gene, clone size, D gene, V gene, CDR3 protein, CDR3 DNA. A D gene is named only where the DNA matches it firmly. Where a row states a size, it is once, few, many or the class of an expanded clone; other rows omit it.

j_gene: TRBJ2-1; abundance: .; d_gene: TRBD2; v_gene: TRBV18; CDR3aa: CASEETSGRSSYNEQFF; CDR3nt: TGTGCCAGCGAAGAGACTAGCGGGAGGAGCTCCTACAATGAGCAGTTCTTC
j_gene: TRBJ1-3; abundance: .; d_gene: .; v_gene: TRBV7-2; CDR3aa: CASSLGQSGNTIYF; CDR3nt: TGTGCCAGCAGCCTGGGCCAGTCTGGAAACACCATATATTTT
j_gene: TRBJ1-1; abundance: once; d_gene: .; v_gene: TRBV6-6; CDR3aa: CASRPGNTEAFF; CDR3nt: TGTGCCAGCAGACCTGGGAACACTGAAGCTTTCTTT
j_gene: TRBJ1-1; abundance: few; d_gene: .; v_gene: TRBV10-3; CDR3aa: CAIKSKGSPGAFF; CDR3nt: TGTGCCATCAAGAGTAAGGGATCTCCAGGGGCTTTCTTT
j_gene: TRBJ2-1; abundance: .; d_gene: TRBD1; v_gene: TRBV7-9; CDR3aa: CASSLKQGSYNEQFF; CDR3nt: TGTGCCAGCAGCTTAAAACAGGGGAGCTACAATGAGCAGTTCTTC
j_gene: TRBJ2-7; abundance: .; d_gene: .; v_gene: TRBV5-1; CDR3aa: CASRVLSVGVYEQYF; CDR3nt: TGCGCCAGCAGGGTGTTGAGCGTCGGCGTCTACGAGCAGTACTTC
j_gene: TRBJ1-5; abundance: once; d_gene: .; v_gene: TRBV7-2; CDR3aa: CASSPYSSNQPQHF; CDR3nt: TGTGCCAGCAGCCCTTACAGTTCCAATCAGCCCCAGCATTTT
j_gene: TRBJ1-2; abundance: .; d_gene: .; v_gene: TRBV30; CDR3aa: CAWEPEGHGYTF; CDR3nt: TGTGCCTGGGAGCCTGAGGGGCATGGCTACACCTTC
j_gene: TRBJ2-2; abundance: .; d_gene: TRBD2; v_gene: TRBV4-2; CDR3aa: CASSSSGLATGELFF; CDR3nt: TGTGCCAGCAGCTCCTCGGGACTAGCGACCGGGGAGCTGTTTTTT
j_gene: TRBJ1-1; abundance: .; d_gene: .; v_gene: TRBV4-1; CDR3aa: CASRWGHNTEAFF; CDR3nt: TGCGCCAGCAGATGGGGACACAACACTGAAGCTTTCTTT
j_gene: TRBJ1-1; abundance: .; d_gene: .; v_gene: TRBV27; CDR3aa: CASTKHLDRTNTEAFF; CDR3nt: TGTGCCAGCACCAAACACCTTGACAGGACGAACACTGAAGCTTTCTTT
j_gene: TRBJ1-5; abundance: .; d_gene: .; v_gene: TRBV5-5; CDR3aa: CASSPTPQPDQPQHF; CDR3nt: TGTGCCAGCAGCCCGACCCCCCAGCCAGATCAGCCCCAGCATTTT
j_gene: TRBJ2-1; abundance: .; d_gene: TRBD1; v_gene: TRBV18; CDR3aa: CASSPGQGARNEQFF; CDR3nt: TGTGCCAGCTCACCGGGTCAGGGGGCGAGGAATGAGCAGTTCTTC
j_gene: TRBJ1-5; abundance: .; d_gene: .; v_gene: TRBV19; CDR3aa: CASVGGSNQPQHF; CDR3nt: TGTGCCAGTGTTGGGGGCAGCAATCAGCCCCAGCATTTT
j_gene: TRBJ1-2; abundance: once; d_gene: .; v_gene: TRBV6-6; CDR3aa: CASSILWPGGSGYTF; CDR3nt: TGTGCCAGCAGTATCCTTTGGCCGGGGGGCTCTGGCTACACCTTC
j_gene: TRBJ2-7; abundance: .; d_gene: TRBD2; v_gene: TRBV29-1; CDR3aa: CSVDLGLAGSYEQYF; CDR3nt: TGCAGCGTTGACCTAGGACTAGCGGGTTCCTACGAGCAGTACTTC
j_gene: TRBJ2-7; abundance: .; d_gene: TRBD1; v_gene: TRBV11-3; CDR3aa: CASSHGTAAEQYF; CDR3nt: TGTGCCAGCAGCCACGGGACAGCCGCCGAGCAGTACTTC
j_gene: TRBJ2-7; abundance: .; d_gene: .; v_gene: TRBV6-4; CDR3aa: CASRQQVPKCLSYEQYF; CDR3nt: TGTGCCAGCCGACAACAAGTCCCAAAATGTCTCTCCTACGAGCAGTACTTC
j_gene: TRBJ2-7; abundance: .; d_gene: TRBD2; v_gene: TRBV7-7; CDR3aa: CASRHGTSREQYF; CDR3nt: TGTGCTAGCAGACACGGGACTAGCAGGGAGCAGTACTTC
j_gene: TRBJ2-3; abundance: once; d_gene: .; v_gene: TRBV10-3; CDR3aa: CATRPSGSGVDTQYF; CDR3nt: TGTGCCACCCGCCCAAGCGGGTCAGGGGTAGATACGCAGTATTTT